This T cell receptor beta chain was observed in a study of blood T cell repertoires in COVID-19. The overall study: Sites across the United States, Italy and Spain contributed samples from acute and convalescent COVID-19. Sample material is recorded as cDNA or gDNA derived from T cells, B-cell-depleted T cells, or PBMCs.

Original processing notes: Estimates of nucleated cell counts were drawn from the amplification of reference gene primers. Method: immunoSEQ multiplex PCR; TCRdb's copy keeps in-frame clones and lacks some. That table supplies the V and J calls and clone size; D and trimming were determined from the DNA. Here the sample spans about 20,000 clones, 75% to 90% being singletons. The sequenced material came from peripheral blood. The sequence derives from a human donor in a cohort sampled during active COVID-19.

As DNA, the CDR3 is TGTGCCTCGCACGGGACAGGGCTTGACGAGCAGTACTTC. Translation gives CASHGTGLDEQYF. The chain recombines TRBV10-3 with TRBJ2-7, with TRBD1 matching 9 bases. CDR3 size: 13 residues. V lost 11 bases and J lost 5; bases outside the gene matches: 10. In germline, CDR1 is ENHRY, CDR2 SYGVKD.